Listed below are T cell receptor beta chains from one sample, sequenced in a study of cytomegalovirus exposure and HLA in healthy donors. Assay used: immunoSEQ multiplex PCR; TCRdb lists only in-frame clones, some missing. The sample records about 140,000 clones, roughly 80% being singletons. Material for sequencing was PBMCs. The origin of the receptors is a man between 18 and 35 years old in good health and CMV-seropositive. The CDR3 runs from the conserved cysteine through the conserved F or W. Fields, in order: J gene, clone size, CDR3 length, V gene, D gene, CDR3 DNA, CDR3 protein. D genes are given only for firm matches. Not every row has a clone size; where given, it reads once, few, many or a size class.

TRBJ2-5	few	16	TRBV28	TRBD2	TGTGCCAGCAGTTTGCAAGGGACTAGCGGCCAAGAGACCCAGTACTTC	CASSLQGTSGQETQYF
TRBJ2-7	-	12	TRBV5-5	-	TGTGCCAGCAGCTTGGTTCCTGACGAGCAGTACTTC	CASSLVPDEQYF
TRBJ2-4	-	13	TRBV11-2	-	TGTGCCAGCAGCGTGGACAGATCTACTACTCAGTACTTC	CASSVDRSTTQYF
TRBJ1-2	-	12	TRBV6-5	TRBD1	TGTGCCAGCAGTACCCCAGGGGGCGGCTACACCTTC	CASSTPGGGYTF
TRBJ1-4	once	17	TRBV21-1	-	TGTGCCAGCAGCAAAATTGGAAGCGGACGGGACAGCGAAAAACTGTTTTTT	CASSKIGSGRDSEKLFF
TRBJ2-2	-	14	TRBV15	TRBD2	TGTGCCACCAGCATAAGTAGCGGGAGGGGGGAGCTGTTTTTT	CATSISSGRGELFF
TRBJ2-3	-	16	TRBV27	TRBD2	TGTGCCAGTGTGGGACTAGCGGGTTCCAGCACAGATACGCAGTATTTT	CASVGLAGSSTDTQYF
TRBJ2-7	once	18	TRBV2	-	TGTGCCAGCAGTGCCCAGGGTCTGCGAGCAAGGAGCTCCTACGAGCAGTACTTC	CASSAQGLRARSSYEQYF
TRBJ2-3	once	14	TRBV6-4	-	TGTGCCAGCAGTGACGGTGGCAGCACAGATACGCAGTATTTT	CASSDGGSTDTQYF
TRBJ2-5	-	11	TRBV11-2	-	TGTGCCAGCAGCTTACTGGAGACCCAGTACTTC	CASSLLETQYF
TRBJ2-7	-	14	TRBV30	TRBD2	TGTGCCTGGAGTGTCGGTCTAGCGGAGAGGGGGCAGTACTTC	CAWSVGLAERGQYF
TRBJ2-1	-	11	TRBV20-1	-	TGCAGTGCTAGAGATTTCCGTGAGCAGTTCTTC	CSARDFREQFF
TRBJ2-7	-	15	TRBV30	TRBD1	TGTGCCTGGAGTGGAAAGGGGACAGGGGAAGACGAGCAGTACTTC	CAWSGKGTGEDEQYF
TRBJ2-7	few	14	TRBV6-6	-	TGTGCCAGCAGTTACTCGAGTGGGCGGGACGAGCAGTACTTC	CASSYSSGRDEQYF
TRBJ1-2	-	11	TRBV29-1	-	TGCAGCGTACCCCGAGGGGGTGGCTACACCTTC	CSVPRGGGYTF
TRBJ2-5	-	15	TRBV27	TRBD1	TGTGCCAGCAGGCCAAGACGACAGGGAAGAGAGACCCAGTACTTC	CASRPRRQGRETQYF
TRBJ2-6	few	16	TRBV19	TRBD1	TGTGCCAGTAGTGGGACAGGGGGCTCTGGGGCCAACGTCCTGACTTTC	CASSGTGGSGANVLTF
TRBJ2-7	-	13	TRBV28	-	TGTGCCAGCATCGATGGGGGGACCTACGAGCAGTACTTC	CASIDGGTYEQYF
TRBJ2-5	few	14	TRBV6-5	-	TGTGCCAGCAGTTATAACTCGCCCCAAGAGACCCAGTACTTC	CASSYNSPQETQYF
TRBJ2-5	-	15	TRBV7-3	TRBD2	TGTGCCAGCAGTGAGACTAGCGGGAAGGGGGAGACCCAGTACTTC	CASSETSGKGETQYF
TRBJ2-7	-	14	TRBV7-8	-	TGTGCCAGCAGCTCCGGAGCAGGGGAGGGCGAGCAGTACTTC	CASSSGAGEGEQYF
TRBJ2-2	-	15	TRBV7-9	TRBD1	TGTGCCAGCAGCAGTAACAGGGGAAGCCCCGGGGAGCTGTTTTTC	CASSSNRGSPGELFF
TRBJ2-2	few	14	TRBV7-9	-	TGTGCCCCGGGCCTAGCGATGAACACCGGGGAGCTGTTTTTT	CAPGLAMNTGELFF
TRBJ1-1	-	13	TRBV19	-	TGTGCCAGTAGTATAGTAAAGAACACTGAAGCTTTCTTT	CASSIVKNTEAFF
TRBJ2-7	-	13	TRBV6-5	-	TGTGCCAGCAGTCCCGGTCGCACCTACGAGCAGTACTTC	CASSPGRTYEQYF
TRBJ1-3	-	13	TRBV11-3	-	TGTGCCAGCAGCACCTATTCTGGAAACACCATATATTTT	CASSTYSGNTIYF
TRBJ2-3	-	16	TRBV19	TRBD1	TGTGCCAGTAGTAGGCCCGGGACAGGGGTATCAGATACGCAGTATTTT	CASSRPGTGVSDTQYF
TRBJ1-5	-	14	TRBV6-1	TRBD1	TGTGCCAGCAGGGGCCAGGGGGCCGATCAGCCCCAGCATTTT	CASRGQGADQPQHF
TRBJ2-1	-	14	TRBV7-2	TRBD2	TGTGCCAGCAGCTTAGGCGGGAGTAGAAATGAGCAGTTCTTC	CASSLGGSRNEQFF
TRBJ2-7	few	14	TRBV5-1	TRBD1	TGCGCCAGCAGCTGGACAGGGGACTCCTACGAGCAGTACTTC	CASSWTGDSYEQYF
TRBJ2-7	-	15	TRBV2	-	TGTGCCAGCAGTGAAGGGCAGCGTAGCTCCTACGAGCAGTACTTC	CASSEGQRSSYEQYF
TRBJ1-5	-	13	TRBV6-1	-	TGTGCCAGCAGAGGAGGGAGCAATCAGCCCCAGCATTTT	CASRGGSNQPQHF
TRBJ2-7	-	14	TRBV27	TRBD2	TGTGCCAGCAGTCGACTAGCGGGCCTGCCTGAGCAGTACTTC	CASSRLAGLPEQYF
TRBJ2-1	-	19	TRBV7-3	TRBD2	TGTGCCAGCAGCTTACCGACAGGCGGAGCGGGAGGTCCTAACAATGAGCAGTTCTTC	CASSLPTGGAGGPNNEQFF
TRBJ2-2	-	19	TRBV28	-	TGTGCCAGCAGTTCCGTGGAGGGGTGGGGCGGGCCTTCGACCGGGGAGCTGTTTTTT	CASSSVEGWGGPSTGELFF
TRBJ1-1	-	14	TRBV5-1	-	TGCGCCAGCACCTTGTCTCCGGTGAACACTGAAGCTTTCTTT	CASTLSPVNTEAFF
TRBJ2-1	-	16	TRBV15	TRBD2	TGTGCCACCAGCCGAGGTGGGGAACTAGCGGATTGGGAGCAGTTCTTC	CATSRGGELADWEQFF
TRBJ2-7	-	15	TRBV19	TRBD2	TGTGCCACCTCACCCAGGACTAGCGGGAGCTACGAGCAGTACTTC	CATSPRTSGSYEQYF
TRBJ1-1	-	12	TRBV6-5	-	TGTGCCAGCAGTTACTCCTACACTGAAGCTTTCTTT	CASSYSYTEAFF
TRBJ1-5	-	13	TRBV30	-	TGTGCCTGGTCCCACAACAGAAATCAGCCCCAGCATTTT	CAWSHNRNQPQHF
TRBJ2-7	-	15	TRBV6-5	-	TGTGCCAGCAGTAAAACGGACTACCAATCCTACGAGCAGTACTTC	CASSKTDYQSYEQYF
TRBJ1-5	few	13	TRBV19	-	TGTGCCAGTAGTATCGGGAGGGACCAGCCCCAGCATTTT	CASSIGRDQPQHF
TRBJ2-2	-	15	TRBV9	TRBD1	TGTGCCAGCAGCCGACAGGGGGCTAGATCCGGGGAGCTGTTTTTT	CASSRQGARSGELFF
TRBJ1-2	-	11	TRBV4-2	-	TGTGCCAGTAGATCCTCCTATGGCTACACCTTC	CASRSSYGYTF
TRBJ2-2	-	12	TRBV7-9	-	TGTGCCAGCAGCACTTATACCGGGGAGCTGTTTTTT	CASSTYTGELFF
TRBJ2-7	-	15	TRBV27	TRBD2	TGTGCCAGCAGTCAGGGACTAGCGGGAGAGTACGAGCAGTACTTC	CASSQGLAGEYEQYF
TRBJ2-3	-	20	TRBV23-1	TRBD2	TGCGCCAGCAGTCATTGGCTAGCGGGAACGTTTGGGGCTAGCACAGATACGCAGTATTTT	CASSHWLAGTFGASTDTQYF
TRBJ2-7	-	13	TRBV6-5	TRBD1	TGTGCCAGCAGAGGGGACAGGGGGCTTGTGCAGTACTTC	CASRGDRGLVQYF
TRBJ1-1	-	14	TRBV2	TRBD1	TGTGCCAGCAGTGGGACAGGGATGAACACTGAAGCTTTCTTT	CASSGTGMNTEAFF
TRBJ2-7	-	14	TRBV6-5	TRBD2	TGTGCCAGCAGTTACACTGCGGGAGTGTGGGAGCAGTACTTC	CASSYTAGVWEQYF